The 27 T cell receptor beta chains presented below share a single source sample, sequenced in a study of cytomegalovirus exposure and HLA in healthy donors. Primers: 60 Vbeta forward and 13 Jbeta reverse. The data were produced by immunoSEQ multiplex PCR, yet TCRdb's version contains in-frame clones alone and is incomplete. The sample has 65,000 to 90,000 clones, under 80% seen once. What was sequenced was PBMCs. The receptors were gathered from a man aged 60-69 years in good health and CMV-seronegative.

This clone was detected a few times. J is TRBJ1-4 and V is TRBV10-2, with TRBD1 as a possible D gene (5 bases). This CDR3 comprises 16 residues. Trimming pared 2 bases from V and 7 bases from J, leaving 17 bases between. Germline V gives CDR1 WSHSY, CDR2 SAAADI. As DNA, the CDR3 is TGCGCCAGCAGTGAGCTCGCGGGGACTCCTCCTGAAAAACTGTTTTTT. Amino acid sequence: CASSELAGTPPEKLFF.

This sequence joins TRBV29-1 and TRBJ2-2, with D possibly TRBD2 on 6 matching bases. V gave up 4 bases and J gave up 7 bases, with 7 bases separating them. This CDR3 is built from 11 residues. CDR1 and CDR2 (germline): SQVTM, ANQGSEA. The CDR3 loop is CSVVGGGELFF. The CDR3 DNA reads as TGCAGCGTTGTGGGGGGCGGGGAGCTGTTTTTT.

This clone was counted once. The gene calls are TRBV12-5 and TRBJ1-2, with D uncertain. V was clipped by 0 bases and J by 0 bases, with 11 bases between them. CDR3 size: 16 residues. CDR1 and CDR2 from the germline V gene are LGHNT and FRNRAP. The CDR3 nucleotides are TGTGCTAGTGGTTTGGTACACACAGTTCCTAACTATGGCTACACCTTC. Its translation is CASGLVHTVPNYGYTF.

The CDR3 sequence: CASSLVPGAAYEQYF. The CDR3, as DNA: TGTGCCAGCAGCTTAGTTCCAGGGGCGGCCTACGAGCAGTACTTC. The chain couples TRBV11-2 to TRBJ2-7; perhaps TRBD1 as D (6 bases). CDR1 and CDR2 from the germline V gene are SGHAT and FQNNGV. The CDR3 is 15 amino acids. Trimming shortened V by 1 base and J by 2 bases, and 12 bases separated the two germline ends.

This clone was counted between two and nine times. The CDR3 sequence is CASSLAFSTGWVTEAFF. The CDR3 DNA sequence: TGTGCCAGCAGCTTGGCCTTCTCGACAGGATGGGTCACTGAAGCTTTCTTT. The chain recombines TRBV5-6 with TRBJ1-1; perhaps TRBD1 as D (6 bases). From germline, CDR1 is SGHDT and CDR2 YYEEEE. CDR3 length equals 17 residues. The ends were cut back, 0 bases at V and 4 bases at J, with 19 bases in the middle. Variable domain in full (rest from reference TRBV5-6 and TRBJ1-1): DAGVTQSPTHLIKTRGQQVTLRCSPKSGHDTVSWYQQALGQGPQFIFQYYEEEERQRGNFPDRFSGHQFPNYSSELNVNALLLGDSALYLCASSLAFSTGWVTEAFFGQGTRLTVV.

The rearrangement joins TRBV6-6 to TRBJ1-1, with unresolved D. CDR1 MNHNY and CDR2 SVGAGI come from the germline V gene (reference sequence). V lost 7 bases to trimming and J lost 2 bases, with 14 bases between them. CDR3 length equals 14 residues. The CDR3 here is CASNTLSLNTEAFF. CDR3 in DNA: TGTGCCAGCAATACCCTGAGTTTAAACACTGAAGCTTTCTTT.

V gene TRBV11-3 combines with J gene TRBJ1-2, with D possibly TRBD1 on 6 matching bases. V was clipped by 3 bases and J by 3 bases, with 8 bases between them. Germline V gene lookup returns CDR1 SGHNT and CDR2 YENEEA. The CDR3 contains 13 residues. CDR3 bases: TGTGCCAGCAGCTTGGACAGCTACTATGGCTACACCTTC. Translation gives CASSLDSYYGYTF.

As regards this clone: One end of the junction is discordant with germline, which a read error may explain. The rearrangement links TRBV7-9 to TRBJ1-5; D is uncertain. The CDR3 runs to 12 residues. Germline V gene sequence: CDR1 SEHNR, CDR2 FQNEAQ (reference sequence). The CDR3 DNA follows: TGTTCCAGCAGCCCAGAGGGTCAGCCCCAGCATTTT. This gives the protein CSSSPEGQPQHF.

This chain links TRBV10-3 with TRBJ2-5; D ambiguous. CDR3 length equals 12 residues. Deletions cut 2 bases from V and 3 bases from J, with 4 bases between. Germline CDR1 is ENHRY and CDR2 is SYGVKD. CDR3 bases: TGTGCCATCAGTGAGGGAGAAGAGACCCAGTACTTC. It specifies CAISEGEETQYF.

This clone has just a few counts. The chain couples TRBV2 to TRBJ1-3, with unresolved D. The V end lost 8 bases, the J end lost 0 bases, and 8 bases lay between the germline ends. This CDR3 is built from 13 residues. Germline V gene lookup returns CDR1 SNHLY and CDR2 FYNNEI. CDR3 sequence (DNA): TGTGCCAGCCAGAGGGTCTCTGGAAACACCATATATTTT. This gives the protein CASQRVSGNTIYF.

The rearrangement joins TRBV5-8 to TRBJ1-2; D may be TRBD1 (6 bases). With 6 bases removed from V and 3 bases from J, the gap between germline ends came to 18 bases. The CDR3 has 15 residues. Germline V gene data show CDR1 as SGHTS and CDR2 as YDEGEE. In DNA, the CDR3 is TGTGCCAGCAACGTACAGGGATACGGGTACTATGGCTACACCTTC. Protein: CASNVQGYGYYGYTF.

The V call is TRBV30, the J call TRBJ1-6; 7 nucleotides align to TRBD1. CDR1 and CDR2 (germline): GTSNPN, SVGIG (reference sequence). This CDR3 region has 16 residues. The J segment lost 0 bases and the V segment lost 4 bases, leaving 6 bases of the junction unmatched. As DNA, the CDR3 is TGTGCCTGGAAGGGGGACAGTAGCTCCTATAATTCACCCCTCCACTTT. It is translated as CAWKGDSSSYNSPLHF.

The genes are TRBV9 and TRBJ2-3, with 8 bases that match TRBD2. V dropped 6 bases and J dropped 3; count of bases not matched to a gene: 15. This CDR3 has 17 residues. Germline V gives CDR1 SGDLS, CDR2 YYNGEE. In nucleotides, the CDR3 is TGTGCCAGCACCCTAGGGGCGGCGGGGGGCCGTACAGATACGCAGTATTTT. This encodes CASTLGAAGGRTDTQYF.

The chain combines TRBV7-8 with TRBJ1-5, with 10 bases that match TRBD1. The CDR3 runs 17 residues. V lost 1 base, J lost 1 base, and 4 bases stayed unmatched. The germline gives CDR1 SGHVS, CDR2 FQNEAQ. The DNA for the CDR3 is TGTGCCAGCAGCTTAGGACAGGGGGCGGTCAGCAATCAGCCCCAGCATTTT. Amino acids: CASSLGQGAVSNQPQHF.

At least ten counts were recorded for this clone. The CDR3 DNA is TGTGCCAGCAGCCCAGGGACAGGGGGCGGTGAGCAGTTCTTC. This translates into CASSPGTGGGEQFF. This chain connects TRBV7-9 to TRBJ2-1; 12 bases match TRBD1. The CDR3 spans 14 residues. Unmatched junction bases numbered 5, after V lost 5 bases and J lost 9 bases. Germline V gene lookup returns CDR1 SEHNR and CDR2 FQNEAQ (reference sequence).

The genes are TRBV5-1 and TRBJ1-1; D not resolved. The CDR3 extends over 13 amino acids. Germline CDR1 SGHRS, CDR2 YFSETQ. Trimming cost V 0 bases and J 5 bases, with 8 bases left between them. DNA of the CDR3: TGCGCCAGCAGCTTGGAGGCGGTTACTGAAGCTTTCTTT. Translating it yields CASSLEAVTEAFF.

This chain links TRBV30 with TRBJ2-2; no clear D. CDR3 length: 13 amino acids. In germline, CDR1 is GTSNPN, CDR2 SVGIG (reference sequence). With 4 bases removed from V and 1 base from J, the gap between germline ends came to 7 bases. CDR3 coding DNA: TGTGCCTGGAATTCGGGGAACACCGGGGAGCTGTTTTTT. It encodes CAWNSGNTGELFF.

This clone was counted a few times. The chain links TRBV30 to TRBJ2-3; 7 bases map to TRBD2. The ends lost 3 bases at V and 0 bases at J; junction bases unmatched: 3. Germline V gives CDR1 GTSNPN, CDR2 SVGIG (reference sequence). CDR3 length equals 14 residues. The CDR3 region is CAWRGGLSTDTQYF. The DNA for the CDR3 is TGTGCCTGGAGGGGAGGGCTTAGCACAGATACGCAGTATTTT.

This clone was seen a few times. CDR3 coding DNA: TGTGCCAGCAGGATAGAATACAGGTCCAACACTGAAGCTTTCTTT. Translation gives CASRIEYRSNTEAFF. The chain couples TRBV6-1 to TRBJ1-1, with D possibly TRBD1 on 5 matching bases. Germline V gene lookup returns CDR1 MNHNS and CDR2 SASEGT. The CDR3 is made up of 15 amino acids. V was trimmed by 6 bases and J by 2 bases, leaving 16 bases between them.

The chain is built from TRBV30 and TRBJ1-6; 7 bases agree with TRBD1. Germline V gives CDR1 GTSNPN, CDR2 SVGIG (reference sequence). The CDR3 covers 15 residues. Trimming took 4 bases from V and 7 from J; bases not matched to a gene: 10. The CDR3 coding sequence is TGTGCCTGGACCATGACAGGGCTGGAAAATTCACCCCTCCACTTT. Translated: CAWTMTGLENSPLHF. Combining the CDR3 with reference TRBV30 and TRBJ1-6 gives the whole variable domain SQTIHQWPATLVQPVGSPLSLECTVEGTSNPNLYWYRQAAGRGLQLLFYSVGIGQISSEVPQNLSASRPQDRQFILSSKKLLLSDSGFYLCAWTMTGLENSPLHFGNGTRLTVT.

In this sample, this clone turned up a few times. The CDR3 loop is CAITRGTSWSEGYTF. CDR3 in DNA: TGTGCCATCACCAGAGGGACTTCATGGTCTGAGGGCTACACCTTC. The chain combines TRBV10-3 with TRBJ1-2, with D perhaps TRBD1 (5 bases). In germline, CDR1 is ENHRY, CDR2 SYGVKD. This CDR3 has 15 residues. V was cut by 7 bases and J by 8 bases, with 23 bases left in between.

In DNA, the CDR3 is TGTGCCAGCAGCCCTCTCCCCGGGACAGGAAACACCATATATTTT. It yields the protein CASSPLPGTGNTIYF. V gene TRBV9 combines with J gene TRBJ1-3; a possible D gene is TRBD1 (6 bases). Trimming pared 4 bases from V and 4 bases from J, leaving 15 bases between. This CDR3 contains 15 residues. The germline V gene encodes CDR1 SGDLS and CDR2 YYNGEE.

This clone showed up just once. This chain uses TRBV5-1 with TRBJ2-5; 7 bases line up with TRBD2. This CDR3 has 12 amino acids. J gave up 7 bases and V 4 bases, and 4 bases lay outside the gene matches. The germline V gene has CDR1 SGHRS and CDR2 YFSETQ. The DNA of the CDR3 is TGCGCCAGCAGCCCCGGCGGGGGGACCCAGTACTTC. As protein: CASSPGGGTQYF.

The chain recombines TRBV7-2 with TRBJ1-1; no clear D. Germline V gives CDR1 SGHTA, CDR2 FQGNSA. V was shortened by 1 base and J by 4 bases, with 7 bases between the two germline ends. CDR3 length equals 13 residues. CDR3: CASSLGPVTEAFF. The CDR3 DNA follows: TGTGCCAGCAGCTTAGGTCCAGTCACTGAAGCTTTCTTT.

The J gene is TRBJ2-7, the V gene TRBV9; weak D call: TRBD2 (6 bases). The CDR3 totals 15 residues. Per germline, CDR1 SGDLS and CDR2 YYNGEE. V lost 3 bases and J lost 1, with 14 bases in between. CDR3 amino acids: CASSASAGQSYEQYF. In DNA form, the CDR3 reads TGTGCCAGCAGCGCTAGTGCGGGGCAGTCCTACGAGCAGTACTTC.

The chain couples TRBV7-9 to TRBJ2-1; TRBD1 matches 8 bases. The germline V gene encodes CDR1 SEHNR and CDR2 FQNEAQ (reference sequence). The CDR3 is made up of 17 amino acids. Trimming removed 5 bases from V and 2 bases from J; junction bases left unmatched: 11. The CDR3 region has the DNA TGTGCCAGCAGCCCCAAAGACAGGGGACGGACCTACAATGAGCAGTTCTTC. Its protein product is CASSPKDRGRTYNEQFF.

CDR3 region: CASSIERTDTQYF. In DNA, the CDR3 is TGTGCCAGTAGTATAGAGAGGACAGATACGCAGTATTTT. The chain is built from TRBV19 and TRBJ2-3; D uncertain. Per germline, CDR1 LNHDA and CDR2 SQIVND (reference sequence). The CDR3 consists of 13 residues. With 0 bases removed from V and 3 bases from J, the gap between germline ends came to 4 bases.